The 32 T cell receptor beta chains presented below share a single source sample, sequenced in a study of spatial heterogeneity in lung cancer. Time point in this sample: sample taken at primary tumor resection. TCRdb reanalysed the 5' RACE reads using MiXCR and keeps one entry per CDR3 protein. The table lists 48,000 or so distinct CDR3 sequences, approximately 5.7% of them singletons. Sequencing was performed on PBMCs, taken at surgery. The receptor source for this set is a male donor with early-stage non-small cell lung cancer.

This clonotype occurred many times. This chain uses TRBV6-2 or TRBV6-3 with TRBJ2-3, with 8 bases identical to TRBD2. V dropped 6 bases and J dropped 3; count of bases not matched to a gene: 8. Per the germline V gene, CDR1 is MNHEY and CDR2 is SVGEGT. This CDR3 has 15 residues. The CDR3 region has the DNA TGTGCCAGCAGAGAAGCGGGAGCTTTGACAGATACGCAGTATTTT. Translated: CASREAGALTDTQYF.

This clonotype was picked up many times. V is TRBV2 and J is TRBJ2-2, with 8 bases that match TRBD1. After removal of 9 bases from V and 5 bases from J, the junction contained 5 bases not matched to a gene. The CDR3 is made up of 13 amino acids. Germline V gene data show CDR1 as SNHLY and CDR2 as FYNNEI. The CDR3 spells CASSRGRTGELFF. CDR3 DNA: TGTGCCAGTTCCAGGGGGCGAACCGGGGAGCTGTTTTTT. Using reference TRBV2 and TRBJ2-2 for the parts outside the CDR3, the full variable domain is EPEVTQTPSHQVTQMGQEVILRCVPISNHLYFYWYRQILGQKVEFLVSFYNNEISEKSEIFDDQFSVERPDGSNFTLKIRSTKLEDSAMYFCASSRGRTGELFFGEGSRLTVL.

This clonotype was recorded at least ten times. The chain combines TRBV28 with TRBJ2-3; the D gene is possibly TRBD1 (6 bases). Trimming stripped 6 bases from V and 1 base from J, with 8 bases between. The germline V gene encodes CDR1 MDHEN and CDR2 SYDVKM. This CDR3 has 13 amino acids. CDR3 amino acids: CASRDRRTDTQYF. In nucleotides, the CDR3 is TGTGCCAGCAGGGACAGACGCACAGATACGCAGTATTTT. Supplemented by reference TRBV28 and TRBJ2-3, the full variable domain reads DVKVTQSSRYLVKRTGEKVFLECVQDMDHENMFWYRQDPGLGLRLIYFSYDVKMKEKGDIPEGYSVSREKKERFSLILESASTNQTSMYLCASRDRRTDTQYFGPGTRLTVL.

This clonotype was observed many times. The V and J genes are TRBV7-9 and TRBJ1-5; 9 bases map to TRBD1. In germline, CDR1 is SEHNR, CDR2 FQNEAQ (reference sequence). The CDR3 consists of 14 residues. Trimming removed 3 bases from V and 4 bases from J; junction bases left unmatched: 1. CDR3 bases: TGTGCCAGCAGCTTGGGGACAGGGAATCAGCCCCAGCATTTT. This gives the protein CASSLGTGNQPQHF.

The table lists this clonotype with many counts. This chain connects TRBV6-5 to TRBJ2-5; 12 positions match TRBD2. J gave up 2 bases and V 6 bases, and 7 bases lay outside the gene matches. The CDR3 totals 16 residues. Germline-derived CDR1 and CDR2 are MNHEY and SVGAGI. CDR3 DNA sequence: TGTGCCAGCAGCGCGGGACTAGCGGGTTGGCAAGAGACCCAGTACTTC. This codes for CASSAGLAGWQETQYF.

The sample holds many counts of this clonotype. The V gene is TRBV3-1, the J gene TRBJ1-1; 7 nucleotides align to TRBD1. There are 15 residues in the CDR3. The V gene end was trimmed by 4 bases and the J gene end by 7 bases; junction bases not matched to a gene: 12. Per germline, CDR1 LGHDT and CDR2 YNNKEL (reference sequence). The CDR3 region has the DNA TGTGCCAGCAGCCCACGGCGACAGGGTAGGAATGAAGCTTTCTTT. Protein product: CASSPRRQGRNEAFF. Combining the CDR3 with reference TRBV3-1 and TRBJ1-1 gives the whole variable domain DTAVSQTPKYLVTQMGNDKSIKCEQNLGHDTMYWYKQDSKKFLKIMFSYNNKELIINETVPNRFSPKSPDKAHLNLHINSLELGDSAVYFCASSPRRQGRNEAFFGQGTRLTVV.

This clonotype has at least ten counts. V is TRBV6-5 and J is TRBJ2-1; possibly TRBD1 or TRBD2 for D (5 bases each). CDR1 and CDR2 from the germline V gene are MNHEY and SVGAGI. This CDR3 has 14 amino acids. V was trimmed by 4 bases and J by 5 bases, leaving 12 bases between them. The CDR3 sequence: CASSSLRDHNEQFF. CDR3 DNA: TGTGCCAGCAGTTCCCTCCGGGACCACAATGAGCAGTTCTTC.

This clonotype was picked up many times. The rearrangement joins TRBV20-1 to TRBJ2-1; D remains ambiguous. CDR3 length equals 14 residues. V was pared by 3 bases and J by 0 bases, with 9 bases between. From germline, CDR1 is DFQATT and CDR2 SNEGSKA (reference sequence). CDR3 region: CSARTSSSYNEQFF. In DNA, the CDR3 is TGCAGTGCTAGGACTTCTAGCTCCTACAATGAGCAGTTCTTC.

This clonotype has a count of ten or more. V is TRBV30 and J is TRBJ1-6; D gene uncertain. The germline V gene encodes CDR1 GTSNPN and CDR2 SVGIG (reference sequence). The CDR3 extends over 14 amino acids. Trimming cost V 5 bases and J 7 bases, with 15 bases left between them. CDR3 sequence reads: CAWRPMVGNSPLHF. CDR3 sequence (DNA): TGTGCCTGGCGCCCTATGGTTGGAAATTCACCCCTCCACTTT.

CDR3 sequence: CSAREGSSSDEQFF. Written as DNA, the CDR3 is TGCAGTGCTAGAGAGGGAAGCTCCTCCGATGAGCAGTTCTTC. The chain carries TRBV20-1 and TRBJ2-1; no clear D gene. The V end lost 0 bases, the J end lost 8 bases, and 14 bases lay between the germline ends. Germline lookup yields CDR1 DFQATT and CDR2 SNEGSKA (reference sequence). The CDR3 has 14 amino acids.

This clonotype was picked up many times. V is TRBV10-3 and J is TRBJ2-3; TRBD2 aligns across 11 bases. This CDR3 has 13 residues. With V trimmed by 8 bases and J by 7 bases, 5 bases remained unmatched. The germline V gene encodes CDR1 ENHRY and CDR2 SYGVKD. In DNA form, the CDR3 reads TGTGCCATCCTACTAGCGGGAGCAAATACGCAGTATTTT. It translates to CAILLAGANTQYF.

This clonotype showed up just a few times. The chain combines TRBV6-1 with TRBJ2-3, with D unclear. V dropped 3 bases and J dropped 2 bases, with 6 bases sitting between them. This CDR3 spans 13 amino acids. The V gene's germline CDR1 is MNHNS and CDR2 SASEGT. DNA of the CDR3: TGTGCCAGCAGTGACCCTTACACAGATACGCAGTATTTT. Amino acids: CASSDPYTDTQYF.

This clonotype came up many times. J is TRBJ1-4 and V is TRBV5-8; D might be TRBD1 (6 bases). Germline loops: CDR1 SGHTS, CDR2 YDEGEE. With 4 bases removed from V and 0 bases from J, the gap between germline ends came to 10 bases. The CDR3 has 15 residues. The CDR3 is CASSPGDTTNEKLFF. The CDR3 DNA reads TGTGCCAGCAGCCCCGGGGACACAACTAATGAAAAACTGTTTTTT.

This clonotype was detected only a few times. The chain is built from TRBV18 and TRBJ2-7; tentatively, D is TRBD1 or TRBD2 (5 bases each). Trimming took off 5 bases at V and 5 bases at J, with 19 bases between the two ends. Per the germline V gene, CDR1 is KGHSH and CDR2 is LQKENI. The CDR3 consists of 15 residues. The CDR3 DNA is TGTGCCAGCTCAGCCGGGACCCCATCTACCCACGAGCAGTACTTC. Encoded protein: CASSAGTPSTHEQYF.

This clonotype was detected ten times or more. This chain connects TRBV5-6 to TRBJ2-7; either TRBD1 or TRBD2 may fit D (5 bases each). The CDR3 is 14 residues long. Germline CDR1 SGHDT, CDR2 YYEEEE. V was trimmed by 0 bases and J by 5 bases, leaving 12 bases between them. The CDR3 loop reads CASSLASGSHEQYF. CDR3 nucleotides: TGTGCCAGCAGCTTGGCGTCAGGGAGTCACGAGCAGTACTTC.

In this sample, this clonotype turned up many times. The gene calls are TRBV9 and TRBJ2-1; perhaps D is TRBD1 or TRBD2 (5 bases each). This CDR3 is built from 13 residues. Trimming stripped 1 base from V and 12 bases from J, with 14 bases between. The germline gives CDR1 SGDLS, CDR2 YYNGEE. The CDR3 nucleotides are TGTGCCAGCAGCGTATTAGAGGGGTCTGGGCAGTTCTTC. It specifies CASSVLEGSGQFF.

This clonotype was recorded many times. The rearrangement uses TRBV28 and TRBJ2-3; tentatively, D is TRBD1 or TRBD2 (6 bases each). Trimming pared 3 bases from V and 6 bases from J, leaving 16 bases between. The CDR3 has 15 residues. Germline CDR1 reads MDHEN; CDR2 reads SYDVKM. CDR3 nucleotide sequence: TGTGCCAGCAGTTTGCAGTTCGGAGGGGGGGATACGCAGTATTTT. It yields the protein CASSLQFGGGDTQYF. The full variable domain, its missing parts supplied by reference TRBV28 and TRBJ2-3, is DVKVTQSSRYLVKRTGEKVFLECVQDMDHENMFWYRQDPGLGLRLIYFSYDVKMKEKGDIPEGYSVSREKKERFSLILESASTNQTSMYLCASSLQFGGGDTQYFGPGTRLTVL.

CDR3 sequence (DNA): TGTGCCAGCGTATCGACAGGGCGTAATTCACCCCTCCACTTT. Translating gives CASVSTGRNSPLHF. The chain carries TRBV2 and TRBJ1-6; 7 positions match TRBD1. Germline values: CDR1 SNHLY, CDR2 FYNNEI. The CDR3 runs to 14 residues. V lost 8 bases to trimming and J lost 6 bases; unmatched junction nucleotides: 7.

This clonotype appeared many times. This chain links TRBV7-8 with TRBJ2-5; TRBD1 agrees at 10 bases. With 5 bases clipped from V and 0 bases from J, the junction kept 6 bases outside the gene matches. The germline gives CDR1 SGHVS, CDR2 FQNEAQ. The CDR3 extends over 16 amino acids. The CDR3 DNA is TGTGCCAGCAGCCGGGGACAGGGGACCCACCAAGAGACCCAGTACTTC. Translating gives CASSRGQGTHQETQYF.

This clonotype was seen repeatedly, ten times or more. The chain uses TRBV3-1 and TRBJ2-7, with D possibly matching TRBD2 (6 bases). The CDR3 loop spans 17 amino acids. V lost 2 bases and J lost 1, with 18 bases in between. Germline V gene data show CDR1 as LGHDT and CDR2 as YNNKEL (reference sequence). CDR3 DNA: TGTGCCAGCAGCCAACTTGCGGGACCAAAGGGGTCCTACGAGCAGTACTTC. Translation: CASSQLAGPKGSYEQYF.

This clonotype was counted ten times or more. This chain connects TRBV12-5 to TRBJ2-1, with D perhaps matching TRBD1 or TRBD2 (5 bases each). The length of the CDR3 is 14 residues. Germline loops: CDR1 LGHNT, CDR2 FRNRAP. Trimming removed 6 bases at V and 9 bases at J, with 18 bases between. In DNA form, the CDR3 reads TGTGCTAGTGGAGGCCCGGGACCCCAGCCTGAGCAGTTCTTC. Translating it yields CASGGPGPQPEQFF. The variable domain in full, completed from reference TRBV12-5 and TRBJ2-1, reads DARVTQTPRHKVTEMGQEVTMRCQPILGHNTVFWYRQTMMQGLELLAYFRNRAPLDDSGMPKDRFSAEMPDATLATLKIQPSEPRDSAVYFCASGGPGPQPEQFFGPGTRLTVL.

Regarding this clonotype: A read error is possible here, since a much larger clone lies one base away. The chain couples TRBV13 to TRBJ2-1; 7 positions agree with TRBD2. Germline CDR1 and CDR2: PRHDT and FYEKMQ (reference sequence). The CDR3 consists of 13 residues. CDR3 in DNA: TGTGTCAGCAGCCGGACTAGAATGGATGAGCAGTTCTTC. Amino acids: CVSSRTRMDEQFF.

In this sample, this clonotype turned up many times. V usage is TRBV7-2 and J usage is TRBJ2-3; D may correspond to TRBD1 or TRBD2 (5 bases each). The CDR3 is 15 residues long. Germline CDR1 is SGHTA and CDR2 is FQGNSA. The V end was cut by 5 bases, the J end by 6 bases, with 18 bases between. The CDR3 DNA follows: TGTGCCAGCAGCGCCGAATCGGGGCCCGGCGATACGCAGTATTTT. Translated: CASSAESGPGDTQYF.

This clonotype was observed at least ten times. The CDR3 bases are TGCGCCAGCAGCCTAGGACAAGACCAAGAGACCCAGTACTTC. Translation gives CASSLGQDQETQYF. The V gene is TRBV5-1, the J gene TRBJ2-5; maybe TRBD1 (5 bases). CDR1 and CDR2 from the germline V gene are SGHRS and YFSETQ. V was clipped by 4 bases and J by 0 bases, with 10 bases between them. The CDR3 covers 14 residues.

The table lists this clonotype with many counts. This chain joins TRBV7-2 and TRBJ2-2; 13 bases line up with TRBD2. V was clipped by 5 bases and J by 6 bases; unmatched bases: 6. CDR1 and CDR2 from the germline V gene are SGHTA and FQGNSA. This CDR3 contains 16 residues. The CDR3: CASSLLAGGPSGELFF. In DNA form, the CDR3 reads TGTGCCAGCAGCCTACTAGCGGGAGGGCCCTCCGGGGAGCTGTTTTTT.

This clonotype was seen more than once but under ten times. This chain connects TRBV28 to TRBJ2-3; 8 positions agree with TRBD2. The CDR3 spans 13 residues. Germline lookup yields CDR1 MDHEN and CDR2 SYDVKM. The CDR3, as DNA: TGTGCATCGGGGGGGCGGCGCACAGATACGCAGTATTTT. The encoded protein is CASGGRRTDTQYF.

The chain recombines TRBV6-5 with TRBJ1-6; maybe TRBD1 (5 bases). CDR3 length: 15 amino acids. Per the germline V gene, CDR1 is MNHEY and CDR2 is SVGAGI. V lost 5 bases and J 0 bases, leaving 8 bases between the germline ends. The CDR3 loop reads CASSAGSSYNSPLHF. The CDR3 DNA reads TGTGCCAGCAGTGCAGGGAGCTCCTATAATTCACCCCTCCACTTT.

At least ten counts were recorded for this clonotype. The J gene is TRBJ2-1, the V gene TRBV2; 13 bases are a match to TRBD2. Germline V CDR1 and CDR2: SNHLY, FYNNEI. V was clipped by 6 bases and J by 7 bases; unmatched bases: 9. The CDR3 runs to 16 residues. In DNA form, the CDR3 reads TGTGCCAGCAGAAGGACTAGCGGGAGTAGTAAAAATGAGCAGTTCTTC. Protein sequence: CASRRTSGSSKNEQFF.

This clonotype was seen many times. The chain couples TRBV28 to TRBJ2-3; no clear D gene. V lost 7 bases and J 3 bases, leaving 11 bases between the germline ends. The CDR3 has 13 amino acids. Germline CDR1 and CDR2: MDHEN and SYDVKM. CDR3 in amino acids: CASTLPGTDTQYF. In DNA, the CDR3 is TGTGCCAGCACCCTCCCCGGGACAGATACGCAGTATTTT.

This clonotype occurred many times. The chain is built from TRBV6-2 or TRBV6-3 and TRBJ2-7, with D unclear. Germline-derived CDR1 and CDR2 are MNHEY and SVGEGT. The V and J ends lost 0 bases and 3 bases respectively, with 12 bases between them. CDR3 length: 15 amino acids. The CDR3 sequence is CASSYSSSVYYEQYF. The DNA for the CDR3 is TGTGCCAGCAGTTACTCGAGCAGCGTTTACTACGAGCAGTACTTC.

In its sample, this clonotype was seen many times. Here the CDR3 DNA reads TGTGCCATCACAGGGGGAAATTCACCCCTCCACTTT. This sequence encodes CAITGGNSPLHF. The chain combines TRBV10-3 with TRBJ1-6, with 7 nucleotides matching TRBD1. V trimming: 7 bases; J trimming: 7 bases; junction bases outside the gene matches: 1. CDR1 is ENHRY, CDR2 SYGVKD, per germline. This CDR3 has 12 amino acids.

This clonotype has ten or more counts. The chain employs TRBV10-3 and TRBJ2-1; D not resolved. Germline lookup yields CDR1 ENHRY and CDR2 SYGVKD. This CDR3 region has 16 residues. With 0 bases removed from V and 0 bases from J, the gap between germline ends came to 9 bases. CDR3 bases: TGTGCCATCAGTGAGTCGCTTGGTTCCTCCTACAATGAGCAGTTCTTC. Protein product: CAISESLGSSYNEQFF.